The 5 T cell receptor beta chains in this list originate from one sample, sequenced in a study of CD8+ T cells in alopecia areata. RNA was extracted and reverse transcribed into cDNA as the sequencing template. Repertoires were generated with immunoSEQ multiplex PCR, while TCRdb's copy carries only in-frame clones and drops some. Of about 97,000 clones detected, around 45% appear once; the ten largest clones hold about 1.2%. Sequenced sample: CD4+ T cells sorted from blood. These receptors came from a human donor with alopecia areata.

This clone appeared a few times. Within the sample, other DNA sequences also encode this same CDR3. This sequence joins TRBV6-5 and TRBJ2-5, with D hard to call. Germline CDR1 reads MNHEY; CDR2 reads SVGAGI. The length of the CDR3 is 13 residues. Trimming took 2 bases from V and 3 from J, leaving 7 bases between them. The CDR3 bases are TGTGCCAGCAGTTACGGACGGGAAGAGACCCAGTACTTC. It is translated as CASSYGREETQYF.

This chain uses TRBV30 with TRBJ1-2, with TRBD1 identical over 9 bases. Trimming removed 2 bases from V and 6 bases from J; junction bases left unmatched: 1. The CDR3 has 12 residues. Looked up from germline, CDR1 is GTSNPN and CDR2 is SVGIG (reference sequence). CDR3 DNA: TGTGCCTGGAGTAGGGACAGGGATGGCTACACCTTC. This encodes CAWSRDRDGYTF. The complete variable domain, with remaining parts taken from reference TRBV30 and TRBJ1-2, reads SQTIHQWPATLVQPVGSPLSLECTVEGTSNPNLYWYRQAAGRGLQLLFYSVGIGQISSEVPQNLSASRPQDRQFILSSKKLLLSDSGFYLCAWSRDRDGYTFGSGTRLTVV.

The rearrangement links TRBV2 to TRBJ2-7; 7 bases map to TRBD1. The germline CDR1 and CDR2 sequences are SNHLY and FYNNEI. V lost 9 bases to trimming and J lost 3 bases; unmatched junction nucleotides: 5. The CDR3 extends over 12 amino acids. This CDR3 reads CASGGQIYEQYF. CDR3 bases: TGTGCCAGTGGGGGACAGATCTACGAGCAGTACTTC.

This clone has a handful of counts. The chain combines TRBV27 with TRBJ1-1, with TRBD1 as a possible D gene (5 bases). CDR3 length: 14 amino acids. Trimming pared 2 bases from V and 1 base from J, leaving 8 bases between. Germline V gene sequence: CDR1 MNHEY, CDR2 SMNVEV (reference sequence). CDR3 sequence reads: CASSLNRRNTEAFF. The CDR3 region has the DNA TGTGCCAGCAGTTTAAACAGGCGGAACACTGAAGCTTTCTTT.

This clone was counted between two and nine times. The genes are TRBV19 and TRBJ2-2; TRBD1 matches 10 bases. CDR1 LNHDA and CDR2 SQIVND come from the germline V gene (reference sequence). Losses at the gene ends were 7 bases for V and 5 bases for J; bases not matched to a gene: 7. The CDR3 totals 15 residues. The CDR3 sequence is CASNKDRGRTGELFF. The CDR3 bases are TGTGCCAGTAACAAAGACAGGGGGCGTACCGGGGAGCTGTTTTTT.